The 26 T cell receptor beta chains below all came from one sample that was sequenced in a study of T cells in Graves' hyperthyroidism and ophthalmopathy. There were TCR beta CDR3 regions amplified from RNA transcripts. First-round RT-PCR of the TCR CDR3 relied on the HTBI primer set. MiXCR, run by TCRdb on the multiplex PCR reads, gives a single entry per CDR3 protein. The sample holds more than 500,000 distinct CDR3 sequences, 40% to 55% seen once. Sequenced material: peripheral blood or thyroid tissue (not recorded which). Receptors were obtained from an adult woman with Graves' disease, either hyperthyroidism or ophthalmopathy (not recorded which).

This clonotype was counted a few times. A read error may be the cause here, since a much bigger clone is one base away. CDR3 residues: CASSTAFSGNTIYF. Written as DNA, the CDR3 is TGTGCCAGCAGTACGGCGTTCTCTGGAAACACCATATATTTT. The chain has TRBV6-5 and TRBJ1-3, with D uncertain. V lost 5 bases and J lost 0, with 8 bases in between. Germline assignment: CDR1 MNHEY and CDR2 SVGAGI. CDR3 length: 14 amino acids.

This clonotype was counted at least ten times. This sequence joins TRBV5-5 and TRBJ1-6; no clear D gene. CDR3 length equals 13 residues. The V gene's germline CDR1 is SGHKS and CDR2 YYEKEE (reference sequence). Between the trimmed V and J ends, which lost 0 bases and 9 bases, there was a span of 7 bases. The CDR3 spells CASSLVDSSPLHF. The DNA of the CDR3 is TGTGCCAGCAGCTTGGTGGATAGTTCACCCCTCCACTTT.

The chain is built from TRBV10-2 and TRBJ2-7; 10 bases are a match to TRBD1. This CDR3 comprises 14 residues. The junction had 10 bases not matched to a gene; V was cut back by 7 bases and J by 7 bases. Germline V gene sequence: CDR1 WSHSY, CDR2 SAAADI. For the CDR3, the DNA is TGCGCCAGCACCCTATCGACAGGGGGCATGGAGCAGTACTTC. This codes for CASTLSTGGMEQYF.

Remarks on this clonotype: One end of the junction fails to match germline, which may point to a read error. This chain links TRBV5-4 with TRBJ2-6, with 10 bases aligning to TRBD1. The germline CDR1 and CDR2 sequences are SGHNT and YYREEE (reference sequence). The CDR3 has 15 amino acids. The CDR3 loop is CASSLDGTGDNVLTF. DNA of the CDR3: TGTGCCAGCAGCTTGGACGGGACAGGGGACAACGTCCTGACTTTC. Full variable domain (missing parts from reference TRBV5-4 and TRBJ2-6): ETGVTQSPTHLIKTRGQQVTLRCSSQSGHNTVSWYQQALGQGPQFIFQYYREEENGRGNFPPRFSGLQFPNYSSELNVNALELDDSALYLCASSLDGTGDNVLTFGAGSRLTVL.

This clonotype was seen just once. The chain couples TRBV7-2 to TRBJ2-5; D gene unclear. V was clipped by 5 bases and J by 9 bases, with 19 bases between them. This CDR3 has 14 residues. The germline gives CDR1 SGHTA, CDR2 FQGNSA. In nucleotides, the CDR3 is TGTGCCAGCAGCCTTGGCACCAGCCAAGGGCCCCAGTACTTC. It yields the protein CASSLGTSQGPQYF.

The chain has TRBV6-6 and TRBJ2-5; D not certain. V lost 2 bases to trimming and J lost 2 bases, with 12 bases between them. The germline V gene encodes CDR1 MNHNY and CDR2 SVGAGI (reference sequence). This CDR3 is built from 15 residues. CDR3 protein: CASSYAYGQQETQYF. The CDR3 coding sequence is TGTGCCAGCAGTTACGCCTACGGTCAGCAAGAGACCCAGTACTTC.

This clonotype was detected only a few times. The chain recombines TRBV7-9 with TRBJ1-4; D remains ambiguous. The CDR3 loop spans 12 amino acids. Germline V gene data show CDR1 as SEHNR and CDR2 as FQNEAQ (reference sequence). V lost 0 bases and J lost 10, with 6 bases in between. The CDR3 DNA sequence: TGTGCCAGCAGCTTAGCGTCGGGAAAACTGTTTTTT. As protein: CASSLASGKLFF.

This clonotype occurred a few times. The CDR3: CASSLGRGSREKLFF. The CDR3 bases are TGTGCCAGCAGCTTAGGGAGGGGTAGCAGGGAAAAACTGTTTTTT. V gene TRBV7-2 combines with J gene TRBJ1-4, with a tentative D call TRBD1 (5 bases). V gave up 1 base and J gave up 8 bases, with 14 bases separating them. This CDR3 is 15 amino acids long. The germline V gene has CDR1 SGHTA and CDR2 FQGNSA.

The gene calls are TRBV19 and TRBJ2-5; 9 bases line up with TRBD1. V gave up 4 bases and J gave up 4 bases; unmatched junction bases: 1. Germline V gene lookup returns CDR1 LNHDA and CDR2 SQIVND (reference sequence). The CDR3 is 13 residues long. The DNA for the CDR3 is TGTGCCAGTAGTACGACAGGGGGAGAGACCCAGTACTTC. Protein sequence: CASSTTGGETQYF.

This clonotype has at least ten counts. The chain links TRBV5-1 to TRBJ2-2; the match to TRBD1 covers 12 bases. V dropped 3 bases and J dropped 7; count of bases not matched to a gene: 4. Germline V lookup: CDR1 SGHRS, CDR2 YFSETQ. The CDR3 is made up of 15 amino acids. In DNA form, the CDR3 reads TGCGCCAGCAGCTCGGGACAGGGGGCGTACGGGGAGCTGTTTTTT. Protein product: CASSSGQGAYGELFF.

On this clonotype: Relative to the germline gene, one junction end is altered; a read error may explain this. V usage is TRBV7-9 and J usage is TRBJ2-6, with D perhaps matching TRBD1 (6 bases). There are 12 residues in the CDR3. Germline values: CDR1 SEHNR, CDR2 FQNEAQ (reference sequence). The CDR3 coding sequence is TGTGCCAGCAGCTTTCAGGGGATTCCTGAAGCTTTC. Translated, it gives CASSFQGIPEAF.

The chain couples TRBV10-3 to TRBJ1-5; D might be TRBD1 (6 bases). Looked up from germline, CDR1 is ENHRY and CDR2 is SYGVKD. V was shortened by 4 bases and J by 6 bases, with 19 bases between the two germline ends. The CDR3 is 16 residues long. CDR3 region: CAISVRGQGPTQPQHF. For the CDR3, the DNA is TGTGCCATCAGTGTCAGAGGCCAGGGGCCTACTCAGCCCCAGCATTTT.

The chain uses TRBV30 and TRBJ2-7, with 13 nucleotides matching TRBD2. Germline trimming cut 1 base from V and 7 bases from J; bases unmatched to any gene: 7. Germline V gene sequence: CDR1 GTSNPN, CDR2 SVGIG (reference sequence). The CDR3 sequence is 15 residues long. DNA of the CDR3: TGTGCCTGGAGTGACCCCGGGACTAGCGGGATTGAGCAGTACTTC. Translating it yields CAWSDPGTSGIEQYF. Drawing the rest from reference TRBV30 and TRBJ2-7, the complete variable domain is SQTIHQWPATLVQPVGSPLSLECTVEGTSNPNLYWYRQAAGRGLQLLFYSVGIGQISSEVPQNLSASRPQDRQFILSSKKLLLSDSGFYLCAWSDPGTSGIEQYFGPGTRLTVT.

This clonotype was counted once. Since the CDR3 does not end with the conserved phenylalanine or tryptophan, this likely comes from a read error. The DNA is left out, because the CDR3 cannot be placed on it with certainty; the CDR3 is given as TCRdb lists it. This rearrangement joins TRBV7-8 to TRBJ1-3. CDR1 and CDR2 (germline): SGHVS, FQNEAQ. The CDR3 contains 9 residues when both ends are counted. The chain's CDR3 is CASSPTSPP.

This clonotype turned up a few times. The V gene is TRBV29-1, the J gene TRBJ2-3; 7 bases fit TRBD2. V was pared by 7 bases and J by 6 bases, with 4 bases of the junction left unmatched. CDR1 is SQVTM, CDR2 ANQGSEA, per germline. The length of the CDR3 is 11 residues. CDR3 DNA: TGCAGCGGCTTGGGGGGGGATACGCAGTATTTT. Residues: CSGLGGDTQYF.

This chain joins TRBV10-3 and TRBJ1-1; D is undetermined. Germline V CDR1 and CDR2: ENHRY, SYGVKD. The CDR3 is made up of 13 amino acids. Trimming removed 8 bases at V and 1 base at J, with 11 bases between. The CDR3 loop reads CAIQGQPNTEAFF. The CDR3 bases are TGTGCCATCCAAGGGCAGCCGAACACTGAAGCTTTCTTT.

This clonotype was counted a few times. The chain carries TRBV10-3 and TRBJ2-5; TRBD2 aligns across 8 bases. This CDR3 is 16 amino acids long. From germline, CDR1 is ENHRY and CDR2 SYGVKD. The V and J ends lost 3 bases and 3 bases, in that order; junction bases with no gene match: 9. CDR3 DNA: TGTGCCATCAGTGAAGGGGTAGGCGGGAGGAAAGAGACCCAGTACTTC. Translated, it gives CAISEGVGGRKETQYF.

This rearrangement joins TRBV20-1 to TRBJ2-7; 10 bases map to TRBD2. Germline CDR1 and CDR2: DFQATT and SNEGSKA (reference sequence). J gave up 2 bases and V 0 bases, and 7 bases lay outside the gene matches. The CDR3 is made up of 16 amino acids. The chain's CDR3 is CSARDEAAGGPYEQYF. In nucleotides, the CDR3 is TGCAGTGCTAGAGATGAGGCAGCGGGAGGGCCCTACGAGCAGTACTTC.

The rearrangement links TRBV29-1 to TRBJ1-2; 8 positions match TRBD1. The germline gives CDR1 SQVTM, CDR2 ANQGSEA. The CDR3 spans 14 residues. The V segment lost 6 bases and the J segment 5 bases; nucleotides outside the gene matches: 11. In DNA, the CDR3 is TGCAGCGTGGGAATGGACAGGGTTACGTATGGCTACACCTTC. This gives the protein CSVGMDRVTYGYTF.

This clonotype was recorded many times. This chain connects TRBV13 to TRBJ1-5; 7 bases agree with TRBD1. The germline CDR1 and CDR2 sequences are PRHDT and FYEKMQ (reference sequence). V lost 0 bases, J lost 6 bases, and 8 bases stayed unmatched. The CDR3 covers 16 residues. The CDR3 loop is CASSLGGGRGSQPQHF. The CDR3 bases are TGTGCCAGCAGCTTAGGAGGGGGCAGGGGGTCTCAGCCCCAGCATTTT.

This clonotype was recorded many times. The rearrangement uses TRBV5-6 and TRBJ1-6; D is unresolved. Germline CDR1 and CDR2: SGHDT and YYEEEE. V was trimmed by 4 bases and J by 10 bases, leaving 18 bases between them. The CDR3 is made up of 15 amino acids. CDR3 sequence reads: CASSEISQRTSPLHF. Here the CDR3 DNA reads TGTGCCAGCAGCGAGATTTCTCAAAGGACCTCACCCCTCCACTTT.

This clonotype was recorded many times. The chain recombines TRBV20-1 with TRBJ2-2, with D uncertain. CDR3 size: 14 residues. Trimming pared 4 bases from V and 1 base from J, leaving 10 bases between. Germline V lookup: CDR1 DFQATT, CDR2 SNEGSKA (reference sequence). The CDR3 reads CSATVQKNTGELFF. CDR3 DNA sequence: TGCAGTGCTACGGTACAGAAGAACACCGGGGAGCTGTTTTTT.

This chain connects TRBV5-1 to TRBJ1-1; possibly TRBD1 for D (5 bases). Trimming stripped 2 bases from V and 0 bases from J, with 14 bases between. The CDR3 runs 16 residues. The germline V gene encodes CDR1 SGHRS and CDR2 YFSETQ. CDR3 sequence reads: CASSLQEAWVNTEAFF. CDR3 nucleotide sequence: TGCGCCAGCAGCTTACAGGAGGCCTGGGTGAACACTGAAGCTTTCTTT.

This clonotype has more than one count but fewer than ten. Relative to the germline gene, one junction end is altered; a read error may explain this. The V gene is TRBV7-9, the J gene TRBJ2-7; 7 bases agree with TRBD1. Germline assignment: CDR1 SEHNR and CDR2 FQNEAQ (reference sequence). The CDR3 consists of 13 residues. The chain's CDR3 is CASSEPGQFDQDF. The CDR3 nucleotides are TGTGCCAGCAGCGAACCGGGACAGTTTGATCAAGACTTC.

The chain has TRBV15 and TRBJ1-3; D uncertain. V was shortened by 0 bases and J by 3 bases, with 0 bases between the two germline ends. From germline, CDR1 is LNHNV and CDR2 YYDKDF (reference sequence). The CDR3 runs to 12 residues. DNA of the CDR3: TGTGCCACCAGCAGAGATGGAAACACCATATATTTT. It is translated as CATSRDGNTIYF.

The V and J genes are TRBV10-3 and TRBJ1-1; weak D call: TRBD1 (6 bases). The V and J ends lost 10 bases and 7 bases respectively, with 19 bases between them. From germline, CDR1 is ENHRY and CDR2 SYGVKD. CDR3 length: 13 residues. CDR3 residues: CATGAGGDVEAFF. CDR3 nucleotide sequence: TGTGCCACAGGGGCCGGAGGGGACGTTGAAGCTTTCTTT.